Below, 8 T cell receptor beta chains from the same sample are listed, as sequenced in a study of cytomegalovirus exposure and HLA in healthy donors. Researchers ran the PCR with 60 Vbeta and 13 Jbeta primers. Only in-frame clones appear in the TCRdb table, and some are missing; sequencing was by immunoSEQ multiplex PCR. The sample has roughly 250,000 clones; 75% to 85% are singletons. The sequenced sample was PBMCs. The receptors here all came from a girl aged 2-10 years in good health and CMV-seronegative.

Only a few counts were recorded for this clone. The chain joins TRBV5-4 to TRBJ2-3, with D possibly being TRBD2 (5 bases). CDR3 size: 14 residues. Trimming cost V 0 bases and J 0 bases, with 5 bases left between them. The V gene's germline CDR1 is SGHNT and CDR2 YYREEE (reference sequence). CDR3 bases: TGTGCCAGCAGCTTGGCGGGAAGCACAGATACGCAGTATTTT. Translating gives CASSLAGSTDTQYF.

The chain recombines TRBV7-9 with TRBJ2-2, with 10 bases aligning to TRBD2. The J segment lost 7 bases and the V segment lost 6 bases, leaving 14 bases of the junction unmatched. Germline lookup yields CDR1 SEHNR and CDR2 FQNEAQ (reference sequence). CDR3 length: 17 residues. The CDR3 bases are TGTGCCAGCAGACCTACAAGCGGGAGGGCCCGCATCGGGGAGCTGTTTTTT. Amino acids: CASRPTSGRARIGELFF.

CDR3 protein: CATLTGGVRNGANVLTF. In nucleotides, the CDR3 is TGTGCCACCCTAACAGGGGGTGTTCGAAACGGGGCCAACGTCCTGACTTTC. The rearrangement links TRBV25-1 to TRBJ2-6; TRBD1 aligns across 8 bases. Trimming took 10 bases from V and 4 from J; bases not matched to a gene: 15. Per the germline V gene, CDR1 is MGHDK and CDR2 is SYGVNS. The length of the CDR3 is 17 residues.

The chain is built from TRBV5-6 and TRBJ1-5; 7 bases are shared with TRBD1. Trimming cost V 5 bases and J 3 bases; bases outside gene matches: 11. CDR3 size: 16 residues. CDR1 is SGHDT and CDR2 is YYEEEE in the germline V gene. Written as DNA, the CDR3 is TGTGCCAGCAGTCATTCCACAGGGGCCCTCAATCAGCCCCAGCATTTT. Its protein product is CASSHSTGALNQPQHF.

CDR3 DNA sequence: TGTGCCAGCAGTTACTCGACAGCCCCAATCTGGTCACCCCTCCACTTT. This sequence encodes CASSYSTAPIWSPLHF. The V and J genes are TRBV6-5 and TRBJ1-6; D perhaps matches TRBD1 (5 bases). Germline V gene lookup returns CDR1 MNHEY and CDR2 SVGAGI. Between the trimmed V and J ends, which lost 0 bases and 10 bases, there was a span of 16 bases. The CDR3 runs to 16 residues.

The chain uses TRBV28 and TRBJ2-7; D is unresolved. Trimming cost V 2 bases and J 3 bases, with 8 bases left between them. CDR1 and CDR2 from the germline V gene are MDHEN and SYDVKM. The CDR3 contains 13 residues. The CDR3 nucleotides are TGTGCCAGCAGTTTAGGCGGTATCTACGAGCAGTACTTC. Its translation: CASSLGGIYEQYF.

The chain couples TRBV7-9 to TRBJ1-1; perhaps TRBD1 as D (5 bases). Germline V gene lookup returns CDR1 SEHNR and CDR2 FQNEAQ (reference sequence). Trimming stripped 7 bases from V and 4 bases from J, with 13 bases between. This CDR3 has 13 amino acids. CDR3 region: CASKGAGSTEAFF. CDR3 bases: TGTGCCAGCAAAGGGGCCGGCAGCACTGAAGCTTTCTTT.

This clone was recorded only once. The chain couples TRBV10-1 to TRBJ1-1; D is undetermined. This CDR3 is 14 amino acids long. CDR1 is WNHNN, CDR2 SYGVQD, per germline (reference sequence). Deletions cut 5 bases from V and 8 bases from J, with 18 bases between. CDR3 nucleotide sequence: TGCGCCAGCAGTTCTCACGTTGACGGCAGGGAAGCTTTCTTT. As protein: CASSSHVDGREAFF.